Here is one T cell receptor beta chain with its context. The sample originates from a study of blood T cells in healthy people across ages. A second about 7 to 12 cycle PCR used barcoded and J-beta primers. TCRdb used MiXCR to reprocess the 5' RACE reads, holding one entry per CDR3 protein. The data contain about 800,000 distinct CDR3 sequences, around 25% of them seen just once; the ten biggest clones take up approximately 3.7%. Germline V lookup: CDR1 LGHNA, CDR2 YSLEER. The CDR3 is 14 residues long. Trimming stripped 1 base from V and 4 bases from J, with 10 bases between. These data were also filed under a second study, of T cells of mothers and their children.

The sample taken for sequencing was blood. This sequence was found in a boy aged 5-17 years in good health. The V call is TRBV4-3, the J call TRBJ1-1; perhaps TRBD1 as D (5 bases). The CDR3 nucleotides are TGCGCCAGCAGCCAAGCGGGGGAGAGCACTGAAGCTTTCTTT. Protein: CASSQAGESTEAFF.